This entry is about one TCR beta chain. This entry is derived from a study of PD-L1 blockade in urothelial cancer. Germline V gives CDR1 SGHAT, CDR2 FQNNGV. V shed 0 bases and J shed 11 bases, with 14 bases lying between them. The CDR3 is 14 residues long. Repertoires were generated with immunoSEQ multiplex PCR, while TCRdb's copy carries only in-frame clones and drops some. Of approximately 100,000 clones in the sample, approximately 86% were seen once. The rearrangement uses TRBV11-2 and TRBJ2-1; tentative D call: TRBD2 (6 bases). Here the sequenced sample was PBMCs, taken around atezolizumab (anti-PD-L1) treatment. The TCR comes from a man aged 45-65 years with urothelial cancer. In DNA, the CDR3 is TGTGCCAGCAGCTTAGATCTCGCGACTAGGAAGCAGTTCTTC. Encoded protein: CASSLDLATRKQFF.